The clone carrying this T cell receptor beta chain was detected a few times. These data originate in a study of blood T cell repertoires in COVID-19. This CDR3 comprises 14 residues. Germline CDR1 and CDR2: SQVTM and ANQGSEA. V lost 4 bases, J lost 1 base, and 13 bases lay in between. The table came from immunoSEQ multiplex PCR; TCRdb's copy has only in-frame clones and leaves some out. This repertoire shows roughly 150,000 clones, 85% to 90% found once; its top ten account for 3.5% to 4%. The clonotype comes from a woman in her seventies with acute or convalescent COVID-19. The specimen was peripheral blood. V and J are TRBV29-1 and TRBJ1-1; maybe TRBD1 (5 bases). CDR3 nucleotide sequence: TGCAGCGTTGCCCCGACAGCCACGAACACTGAAGCTTTCTTT. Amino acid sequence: CSVAPTATNTEAFF.